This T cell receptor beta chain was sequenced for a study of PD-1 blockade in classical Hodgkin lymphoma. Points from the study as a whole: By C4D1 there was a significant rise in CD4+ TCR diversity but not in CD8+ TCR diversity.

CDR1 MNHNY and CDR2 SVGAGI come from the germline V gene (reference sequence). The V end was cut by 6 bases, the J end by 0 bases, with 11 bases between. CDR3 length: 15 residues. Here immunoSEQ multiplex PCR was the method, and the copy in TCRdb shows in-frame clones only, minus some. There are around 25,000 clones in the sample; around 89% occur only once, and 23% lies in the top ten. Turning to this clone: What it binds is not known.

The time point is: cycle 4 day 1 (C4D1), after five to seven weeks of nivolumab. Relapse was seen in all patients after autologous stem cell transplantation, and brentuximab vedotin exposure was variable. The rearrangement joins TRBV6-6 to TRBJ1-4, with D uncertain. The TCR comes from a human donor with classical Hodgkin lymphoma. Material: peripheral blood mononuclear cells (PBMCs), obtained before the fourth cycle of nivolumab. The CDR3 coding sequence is TGTGCCAGCAGACGGACGGTTGCAACTAATGAAAAACTGTTTTTT. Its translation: CASRRTVATNEKLFF.